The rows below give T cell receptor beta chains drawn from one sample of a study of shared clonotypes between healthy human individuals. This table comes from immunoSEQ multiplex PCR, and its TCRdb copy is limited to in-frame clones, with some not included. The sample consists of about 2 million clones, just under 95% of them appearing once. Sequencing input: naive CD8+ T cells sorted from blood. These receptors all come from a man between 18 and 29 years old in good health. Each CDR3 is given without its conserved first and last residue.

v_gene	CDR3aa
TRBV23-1	ASSQSFATGFRSYEQY
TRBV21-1	ASSSQRRYYGYT
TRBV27	ASSLFPSYTQETQY
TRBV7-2	ASSLNRLAPGDTQY
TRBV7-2	ASSLAETYEQY
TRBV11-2	ASSLKDSTDTQY
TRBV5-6	ASSLRLAETLQETQY
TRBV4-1	ASIREPVYEQY
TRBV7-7	ASSLAPADNNEQF
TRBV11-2	ASSLGMSDPSEYEQY
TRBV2	ASSGLADSYNEQF
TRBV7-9	ASSGDRMVEDEQF
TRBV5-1	ASSSVGPTDTQY
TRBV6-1	ASSHLDFPYEQY
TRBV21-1	ASSNGSSSGGSYEQY
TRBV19	ARRLHREVDTGELF
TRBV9	ASSVGGSTNEKLF
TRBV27	ASRNRDSDQPLH
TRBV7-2	ASSHPGLAGYEQY
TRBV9	ASSVYLNLRGYSYEQY
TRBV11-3	ASSPDGGEHTGELF
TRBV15	ATSTRGALNEKLF
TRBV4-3	ASSQGPESGNTIY
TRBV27	ASSPYGDTQY
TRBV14	ASSQGEAMNTEAF
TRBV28	ASSLSPQKSTDTQY
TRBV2	ASSEGRAVYEQY
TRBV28	ASSLTGSDTQY
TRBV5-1	ASSLEGPYNEQF
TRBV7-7	ASSLEGATYNEQF
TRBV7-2	ASSPHAGGDEQF
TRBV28	ASSFAGSGFEQY
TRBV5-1	ASSLSMNTEAF
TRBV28	ASSFGGLDEQY
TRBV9	ASSEGAGTQSYEQY
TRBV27	ASRISGGAGIYEQY
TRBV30	AWRERGLTYEQY
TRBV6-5	ASSSPWREYDGELF
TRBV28	ASSVPQGAGEKLF
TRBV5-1	ASSLELGQSYEQY
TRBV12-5	ASGFAGNEQY
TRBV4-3	ASSQARSYEQY
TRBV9	ASSVVVGSGSTGELF
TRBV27	ASSPGGGVTGELF
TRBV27	ASSFEGGRGVYNEQF
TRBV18	ASSPPGTVYEQY
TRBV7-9	ASSPGGMDGYT
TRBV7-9	ASSLSEGGEAF
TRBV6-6	ASLRDSSGYT
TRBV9	ASSERGTGETNEQY
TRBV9	ASSGLAGDTQY
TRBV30	AWSGPFGTAF
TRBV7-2	ASSLATILDYEQY
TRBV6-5	ASSSWTSATYEQY
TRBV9	ASSVASGVEQY
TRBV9	ASSAGLADYTGELF
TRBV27	ASSYTGALNYGYT
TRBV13	ASRYSTNEKLF